Listed here are 23 T cell receptor beta chains from one sample, sequenced in a study of regulatory T cells in long-lasting Graves disease. Time point described: persistent/refractory GD, antithyroid drugs over 5 years with positive TRAb. The TCR library used RNA extracted from PBMCs. Libraries of TCR beta came from iRepertoire HTBI primers plus Arm-PCR of CDR3 regions. One entry per CDR3 protein, called by TCRdb with MiXCR from the multiplex PCR reads. The table records roughly 490,000 distinct CDR3 sequences, 20% to 25% of them present only once. Sequencing was performed on peripheral blood mononuclear cells (PBMCs), taken when the disease was refractory, from a patient treated with antithyroid drugs. The receptors were sampled from a female donor with Graves disease.

This clonotype turned up a few times. The genes are TRBV13 and TRBJ2-2; D is perhaps TRBD2 (5 bases). Trimming pared 7 bases from V and 5 bases from J, leaving 14 bases between. The germline gives CDR1 PRHDT, CDR2 FYEKMQ (reference sequence). The CDR3 has 14 amino acids. The CDR3 region is CASTNLGGTGELFF. CDR3 sequence (DNA): TGTGCCAGCACCAACCTTGGAGGTACCGGGGAGCTGTTTTTT.

This clonotype was seen at least ten times. The V and J genes are TRBV6-2 or TRBV6-3 and TRBJ2-5; no definite D call. The CDR3 extends over 14 amino acids. With 0 bases removed from V and 5 bases from J, the gap between germline ends came to 10 bases. Germline V gene data show CDR1 as MNHEY and CDR2 as SVGEGT. DNA of the CDR3: TGTGCCAGCAGTTACTCGGAGAATGAGGAGACCCAGTACTTC. This sequence encodes CASSYSENEETQYF.

This sequence joins TRBV6-2 or TRBV6-3 and TRBJ2-7; perhaps TRBD1 as D (6 bases). Germline V gives CDR1 MNHEY, CDR2 SVGEGT. With 3 bases removed from V and 5 bases from J, the gap between germline ends came to 14 bases. The CDR3 is 14 amino acids. CDR3 region: CASSYAGVSHEQYF. DNA for the CDR3: TGTGCCAGCAGTTATGCAGGGGTATCCCACGAGCAGTACTTC.

This clonotype was seen at least ten times. The chain carries TRBV20-1 and TRBJ1-2; the D is unclear. Germline loops: CDR1 DFQATT, CDR2 SNEGSKA (reference sequence). There are 12 residues in the CDR3. Trimming cost V 5 bases and J 8 bases, with 15 bases left between them. The CDR3 is CSASTGILGYTF. The CDR3 region has the DNA TGCAGTGCTTCTACCGGGATCTTAGGCTACACCTTC.

Ten or more counts support this clonotype. The chain has TRBV2 and TRBJ2-7; either TRBD1 or TRBD2 may supply D (5 bases each). Between the trimmed V and J ends, which lost 6 bases and 6 bases, there was a span of 12 bases. Germline V gene lookup returns CDR1 SNHLY and CDR2 FYNNEI. This CDR3 spans 12 amino acids. The CDR3 bases are TGTGCCAGCAGGGCCGGGGCAGCCGAGCAGTACTTC. It yields the protein CASRAGAAEQYF.

This clonotype was seen at least ten times. This chain links TRBV29-1 with TRBJ2-7, with TRBD2 identical over 13 bases. This CDR3 comprises 14 residues. Germline V gives CDR1 SQVTM, CDR2 ANQGSEA. With V trimmed by 6 bases and J by 3 bases, 5 bases remained unmatched. This CDR3 is CSVPRTSGSYEQYF. The CDR3 nucleotides are TGCAGCGTCCCCCGGACTAGCGGGAGCTACGAGCAGTACTTC.

This clonotype appeared a few times. The chain joins TRBV6-1 to TRBJ2-4; D possibly corresponds to TRBD2 (5 bases). Germline values: CDR1 MNHNS, CDR2 SASEGT. There are 12 residues in the CDR3. V was trimmed by 5 bases and J by 8 bases, leaving 10 bases between them. CDR3: CASSPGKDIQYF. In DNA form, the CDR3 reads TGTGCCAGCAGTCCCGGGAAGGACATTCAGTACTTC.

This clonotype was seen repeatedly, ten times or more. The chain carries TRBV28 and TRBJ2-7, with D perhaps being TRBD1 or TRBD2 (6 bases each). The CDR3 runs to 18 residues. Germline V CDR1 and CDR2: MDHEN, SYDVKM. Trimming removed 10 bases at V and 4 bases at J, with 32 bases between. The CDR3 DNA is TGTGCCACCAAACCTCTCGGGGGCCTTTACAGGGCCAGATACGAGCAGTACTTC. Its protein product is CATKPLGGLYRARYEQYF.

This clonotype was observed at least ten times. This chain links TRBV6-2 or TRBV6-3 with TRBJ2-7; 12 bases align to TRBD2. V dropped 0 bases and J dropped 5; count of bases not matched to a gene: 2. The germline V gene encodes CDR1 MNHEY and CDR2 SVGEGT. This CDR3 is built from 15 residues. The CDR3 bases are TGTGCCAGCAGTTACTCTCGGACTAGCGGGAACGAGCAGTACTTC. As protein: CASSYSRTSGNEQYF.

This clonotype was seen at least ten times. The chain uses TRBV25-1 and TRBJ1-2; TRBD1 aligns across 7 bases. With 7 bases clipped from V and 0 bases from J, the junction kept 14 bases outside the gene matches. The CDR3 extends over 17 amino acids. Germline V gives CDR1 MGHDK, CDR2 SYGVNS. The CDR3 sequence: CASTESARGTANYGYTF. In DNA, the CDR3 is TGTGCCAGCACCGAGTCTGCTCGCGGGACAGCTAACTATGGCTACACCTTC.

This clonotype turned up a few times. The chain carries TRBV9 and TRBJ2-7; TRBD2 matches 11 bases. This CDR3 is built from 14 residues. J lost 11 bases, V lost 3 bases, and 10 bases had no gene match. The germline V gene has CDR1 SGDLS and CDR2 YYNGEE. The CDR3 loop reads CASSASGTSGRKYF. CDR3 nucleotide sequence: TGTGCCAGCAGCGCCTCCGGGACTAGCGGTCGAAAGTACTTC.

The sample holds a few counts of this clonotype. J is TRBJ2-7 and V is TRBV7-3; D possibly corresponds to TRBD2 (5 bases). Germline lookup yields CDR1 SGHTA and CDR2 FQGTGA. V shed 0 bases and J shed 5 bases, with 8 bases lying between them. This CDR3 contains 13 residues. CDR3 DNA sequence: TGTGCCAGCAGCTTAACAACCGGGAACGAGCAGTACTTC. Its protein product is CASSLTTGNEQYF.

This clonotype occurred many times. The chain recombines TRBV10-3 with TRBJ1-1; possible D gene TRBD1, 5 bases. The CDR3 contains 13 residues. Trimming took off 8 bases at V and 1 base at J, with 11 bases between the two ends. Germline loops: CDR1 ENHRY, CDR2 SYGVKD. The CDR3 sequence is CAIHGTENTEAFF. The CDR3 DNA follows: TGTGCCATCCACGGGACGGAGAACACTGAAGCTTTCTTT.

Ten or more counts support this clonotype. V usage is TRBV6-5 and J usage is TRBJ2-5; D is uncertain. The CDR3 has 13 amino acids. The germline V gene encodes CDR1 MNHEY and CDR2 SVGAGI. The V gene lost 0 bases and the J gene lost 3 bases, with 5 bases spanning the gap. CDR3 coding DNA: TGTGCCAGCAGTTACTCCCGGAAAGAGACCCAGTACTTC. Its translation is CASSYSRKETQYF.

This clonotype was found a few times. The rearrangement links TRBV13 to TRBJ2-7; D is ambiguous. This CDR3 comprises 15 residues. The germline gives CDR1 PRHDT, CDR2 FYEKMQ (reference sequence). Trimming took off 3 bases at V and 0 bases at J, with 12 bases between the two ends. CDR3 sequence: CASSFRGRSSYEQYF. As DNA, the CDR3 is TGTGCCAGCAGCTTCAGAGGAAGAAGCTCCTACGAGCAGTACTTC.

This chain joins TRBV28 and TRBJ2-2, with D unclear. Germline V gives CDR1 MDHEN, CDR2 SYDVKM. Between the trimmed V and J ends, which lost 7 bases and 1 base, there was a span of 13 bases. The CDR3 covers 15 residues. The CDR3 DNA sequence: TGTGCCAGCATGTTTACACCGATGAACACCGGGGAGCTGTTTTTT. Protein: CASMFTPMNTGELFF.

This clonotype came up a few times. An end of the junction does not agree with germline; a read error may underlie this. The CDR3 sequence is CASSPSLGYPGLQPQHF. The CDR3, as DNA: TGTGCCAGCAGCCCCTCTCTGGGATACCCCGGTCTTCAGCCCCAGCATTTT. V gene TRBV4-1 combines with J gene TRBJ1-5; D remains ambiguous. The CDR3 runs 17 residues. The germline V gene has CDR1 MGHRA and CDR2 YSYEKL.

A remark on this clonotype: A much larger clonotype is one base distant, so this may be a read error. The CDR3 region is CASSVGSEDGYTF. As DNA, the CDR3 is TGTGCCAGCAGCGTCGGGTCCGAAGATGGCTACACCTTC. V and J are TRBV7-8 and TRBJ1-2; no clear D gene. CDR1 is SGHVS, CDR2 FQNEAQ, per germline. V dropped 5 bases and J dropped 6 bases, with 13 bases sitting between them. This CDR3 has 13 residues.

This clonotype was found a few times. The chain employs TRBV7-2 and TRBJ1-2; possibly TRBD1 for D (6 bases). Germline values: CDR1 SGHTA, CDR2 FQGNSA. Trimming took off 5 bases at V and 6 bases at J, with 13 bases between the two ends. CDR3 length: 13 residues. The CDR3 region has the DNA TGTGCCAGCAGCGTCTACAGGGAGGATGGCTACACCTTC. Its translation: CASSVYREDGYTF.

In DNA, the CDR3 is TGTGCCAGCAGTTCCCGACAGGGCCATAGCAATCAGCCCCAGCATTTT. Its translation is CASSSRQGHSNQPQHF. V gene TRBV6-5 combines with J gene TRBJ1-5; the match to TRBD1 covers 7 bases. Germline values: CDR1 MNHEY, CDR2 SVGAGI. The CDR3 loop spans 16 amino acids. V was clipped by 4 bases and J by 0 bases; unmatched bases: 6.

This clonotype was seen a handful of times. The V call is TRBV5-6, the J call TRBJ2-2; tentative D call: TRBD1 (6 bases). This CDR3 is 16 amino acids long. CDR1 SGHDT and CDR2 YYEEEE come from the germline V gene. The V end was cut by 6 bases, the J end by 1 base, with 16 bases between. The CDR3 loop reads CASTFEPGQNTGELFF. The CDR3 DNA sequence: TGTGCCAGCACCTTTGAACCGGGACAGAACACCGGGGAGCTGTTTTTT.

This clonotype has ten or more counts. The gene calls are TRBV19 and TRBJ2-6, with D unresolved. The germline gives CDR1 LNHDA, CDR2 SQIVND (reference sequence). CDR3 length equals 16 residues. V shed 5 bases and J shed 0 bases, with 11 bases lying between them. The CDR3 reads CASSAGPGSGANVLTF. For the CDR3, the DNA is TGTGCCAGTAGTGCCGGACCGGGCTCTGGGGCCAACGTCCTGACTTTC.

The rearrangement uses TRBV19 and TRBJ1-3; D is possibly TRBD1 (6 bases). Between the trimmed V and J ends, which lost 9 bases and 4 bases, there was a span of 16 bases. The CDR3 extends over 14 amino acids. The germline gives CDR1 LNHDA, CDR2 SQIVND (reference sequence). In nucleotides, the CDR3 is TGTGCCAGCAAAACAGGACAGCCCGGAAACACCATATATTTT. It translates to CASKTGQPGNTIYF.